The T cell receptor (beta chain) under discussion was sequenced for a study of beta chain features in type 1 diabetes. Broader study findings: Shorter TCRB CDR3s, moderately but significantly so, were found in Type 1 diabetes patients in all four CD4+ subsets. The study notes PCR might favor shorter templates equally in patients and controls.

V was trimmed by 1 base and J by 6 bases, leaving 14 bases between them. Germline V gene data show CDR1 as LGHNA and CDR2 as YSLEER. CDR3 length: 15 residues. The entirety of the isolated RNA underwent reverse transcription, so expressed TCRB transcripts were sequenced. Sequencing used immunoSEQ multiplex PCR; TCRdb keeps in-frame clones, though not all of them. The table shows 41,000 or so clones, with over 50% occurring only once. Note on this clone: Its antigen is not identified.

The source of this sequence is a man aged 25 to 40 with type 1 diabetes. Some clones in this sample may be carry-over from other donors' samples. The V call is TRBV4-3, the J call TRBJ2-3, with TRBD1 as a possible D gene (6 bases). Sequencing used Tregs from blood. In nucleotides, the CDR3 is TGCGCCAGCAGCCAAGGCAGGGGACGCATGGATACGCAGTATTTT. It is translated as CASSQGRGRMDTQYF.